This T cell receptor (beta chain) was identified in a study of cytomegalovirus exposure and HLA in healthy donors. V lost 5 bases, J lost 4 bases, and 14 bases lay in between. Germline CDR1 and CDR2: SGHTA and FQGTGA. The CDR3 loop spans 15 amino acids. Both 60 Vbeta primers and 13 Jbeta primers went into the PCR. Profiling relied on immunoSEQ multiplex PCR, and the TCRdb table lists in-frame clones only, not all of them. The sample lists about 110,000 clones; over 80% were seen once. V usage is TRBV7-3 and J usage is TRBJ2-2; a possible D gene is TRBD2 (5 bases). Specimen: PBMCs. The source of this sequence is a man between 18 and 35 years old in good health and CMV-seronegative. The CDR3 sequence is CASSQSGDRTGELFF. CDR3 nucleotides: TGTGCCAGCAGCCAGAGCGGCGACCGCACCGGGGAGCTGTTTTTT.